This entry lists 27 T cell receptor beta chains sequenced from one sample in a study of T cells in Graves' hyperthyroidism and ophthalmopathy (dated 2019 in TCRdb). Preparation of the library involved multiplex PCR. The sequencer was an Illumina HiSeq 2000. The TCR beta CDR3 regions were amplified from RNA transcripts. The TCR CDR3 was subjected to a first round of RT-PCR using the HTBI primer set and the Qiagen OneStep RT-PCR kit. Through fastp at Q25 and MiXCR, TCRdb rebuilt clones from the public reads, retaining in-frame beta chains. CDR3 protein duplicates are merged, each entry listing the most common genes and DNA. For this sample there are roughly 360,000 distinct CDR3 sequences; roughly 14% appear just once. Roughly 20% of the sample comes from the top ten. The sample comprised blood. The receptors here all came from a man aged 25-40 years with Graves' hyperthyroidism that later progressed to Graves' ophthalmopathy.

The table lists this clonotype with a few counts. The V call is TRBV29-1, the J call TRBJ1-3; the match to TRBD1 covers 9 bases. Germline values: CDR1 SQVTM, CDR2 ANQGSEA. V lost 6 bases to trimming and J lost 4 bases; unmatched junction nucleotides: 7. CDR3 length: 14 residues. CDR3 in amino acids: CSVCRDREGNTIYF. The CDR3 DNA reads as TGCAGCGTCTGCCGGGACAGGGAAGGAAACACCATATATTTT.

The chain couples TRBV24-1 to TRBJ2-3; D unclear. Per germline, CDR1 KGHDR and CDR2 SFDVKD. The CDR3 runs to 15 residues. The V gene lost 0 bases and the J gene lost 0 bases, with 6 bases spanning the gap. This chain's CDR3 is CATSDLVSSTDTQYF. Written as DNA, the CDR3 is TGTGCCACCAGTGATTTGGTCAGTAGCACAGATACGCAGTATTTT.

The chain joins TRBV5-6 to TRBJ2-7; 12 bases align to TRBD1. From germline, CDR1 is SGHDT and CDR2 YYEEEE. The ends lost 1 base at V and 5 bases at J; junction bases unmatched: 10. This CDR3 region has 17 residues. The DNA of the CDR3 is TGTGCCAGCAGCTTGACCCCATGGGACAGGGGGCTGGACGAGCAGTACTTC. Encoded protein: CASSLTPWDRGLDEQYF.

This clonotype was counted only a few times. The chain combines TRBV12-3 or TRBV12-4 with TRBJ2-7, with D possibly called TRBD1 or TRBD2 (5 bases each). The CDR3 runs 15 residues. The V end was cut by 5 bases, the J end by 0 bases, with 14 bases between. The CDR3 is CASSPTRGGSYEQYF. In nucleotides, the CDR3 is TGTGCCAGCAGTCCCACCCGGGGCGGCTCCTACGAGCAGTACTTC.

This clonotype was observed a few times. The chain employs TRBV6-5 and TRBJ1-4; D gene uncertain. CDR1 MNHEY and CDR2 SVGAGI come from the germline V gene. The CDR3 contains 19 residues. V was trimmed by 2 bases and J by 4 bases, leaving 23 bases between them. Here the CDR3 DNA reads TGTGCCAGCAGTTACCGACCTGTAGGAAATCTGCCCTATAATGAAAAACTGTTTTTT. It specifies CASSYRPVGNLPYNEKLFF.

About this clonotype itself: A much larger clone lies a single base off, so this may be a read error. V gene TRBV20-1 combines with J gene TRBJ1-4, with D maybe TRBD1 (6 bases). The germline gives CDR1 DFQATT, CDR2 SNEGSKA (reference sequence). The CDR3 length is 14 residues. The CDR3 region is CSAGQTGLGERLFF. The CDR3 DNA reads as TGCAGTGCTGGACAAACAGGGTTAGGAGAAAGACTGTTTTTT.

The chain carries TRBV10-3 and TRBJ1-2; D is possibly TRBD1 (5 bases). This CDR3 is 15 amino acids long. V lost 6 bases and J 2 bases, leaving 16 bases between the germline ends. Germline loops: CDR1 ENHRY, CDR2 SYGVKD. The CDR3 nucleotides read TGTGCCATCAGACTGGGGGAGACAACGAACTATGGCTACACCTTC. Residues: CAIRLGETTNYGYTF.

This clonotype was seen only a few times. This sequence joins TRBV25-1 and TRBJ2-7; possible D gene TRBD2, 5 bases. CDR1 MGHDK and CDR2 SYGVNS come from the germline V gene. This CDR3 is 15 amino acids long. The ends were cut back, 3 bases at V and 3 bases at J, with 15 bases in the middle. In DNA form, the CDR3 reads TGTGCCAGCAGTGATCTAGCCCCCGGACGCTACGAGCAGTACTTC. This encodes CASSDLAPGRYEQYF.

This clonotype was counted between two and nine times. The chain joins TRBV9 to TRBJ2-1, with 11 bases that match TRBD2. The V and J ends lost 4 bases and 7 bases, in that order; junction bases with no gene match: 13. CDR3 length: 17 residues. Germline loops: CDR1 SGDLS, CDR2 YYNGEE. CDR3 sequence reads: CASSHRKASGGNNEQFF. CDR3 DNA: TGTGCCAGCAGCCACCGTAAGGCTAGCGGGGGGAATAATGAGCAGTTCTTC.

There are a few counts of this clonotype. The chain employs TRBV12-3 or TRBV12-4 and TRBJ1-5, with 8 bases identical to TRBD1. Trimming at V came to 2 bases and at J to 6 bases, leaving 6 bases not matched to a gene. The CDR3 covers 15 residues. The CDR3 protein is CASSLRAGGLQPQHF. The CDR3 DNA reads as TGTGCCAGCAGTTTAAGGGCAGGGGGCCTTCAGCCCCAGCATTTT.

This clonotype was seen a handful of times. The V and J genes are TRBV11-2 and TRBJ2-3; 8 bases line up with TRBD2. Per the germline V gene, CDR1 is SGHAT and CDR2 is FQNNGV. The CDR3 covers 15 residues. Trimming removed 1 base from V and 5 bases from J; junction bases left unmatched: 5. CDR3 amino acids: CASSLGVGLEDTQYF. For the CDR3, the DNA is TGTGCCAGCAGCTTAGGGGTGGGACTAGAAGATACGCAGTATTTT.

This clonotype was seen a few times. The genes are TRBV20-1 and TRBJ1-1, with D maybe TRBD1 (5 bases). Trimming pared 1 base from V and 3 bases from J, leaving 12 bases between. The length of the CDR3 is 14 residues. Germline values: CDR1 DFQATT, CDR2 SNEGSKA (reference sequence). The CDR3 DNA is TGCAGTGCTAGAGGAGGGGTCTCGGACACTGAAGCTTTCTTT. Encoded protein: CSARGGVSDTEAFF.

This clonotype was counted many times. The genes are TRBV2 and TRBJ1-5, with a weak D call TRBD1 (5 bases). Germline CDR1 and CDR2: SNHLY and FYNNEI. V was shortened by 2 bases and J by 5 bases, with 13 bases between the two germline ends. CDR3 length equals 15 residues. DNA for the CDR3: TGTGCCAGCAGTGAAACGGGGCAGGGAGATCAGCCCCAGCATTTT. Amino acid sequence: CASSETGQGDQPQHF.

This clonotype was observed a few times. The chain recombines TRBV9 with TRBJ2-7, with 7 nucleotides matching TRBD1. The V segment lost 5 bases and the J segment 5 bases; nucleotides outside the gene matches: 13. Germline V gene sequence: CDR1 SGDLS, CDR2 YYNGEE. The CDR3 loop spans 15 amino acids. CDR3 nucleotides: TGTGCCAGCAGTGGGGGTGAAACAGGGGCCCACGAGCAGTACTTC. Protein product: CASSGGETGAHEQYF.

As for this clonotype: A much larger clone differs from this one at a single base, so this may be a read error. The rearrangement joins TRBV12-3 or TRBV12-4 to TRBJ2-7; a weak D match, TRBD2 (5 bases). The CDR3 is 12 residues long. The V end was cut by 3 bases, the J end by 6 bases, with 9 bases between. This CDR3 reads CASSFEAAEQYF. The CDR3 nucleotides are TGTGCCAGCAGTTTCGAAGCGGCCGAGCAGTACTTC.

The table lists this clonotype with many counts. The genes are TRBV2 and TRBJ2-2; TRBD2 agrees at 12 bases. The CDR3 loop spans 16 amino acids. V lost 8 bases to trimming and J lost 3 bases; unmatched junction nucleotides: 7. In germline, CDR1 is SNHLY, CDR2 FYNNEI. CDR3 amino acids: CASLGASGGDTGELFF. The CDR3 nucleotides are TGTGCCAGCTTAGGGGCTAGCGGGGGGGACACCGGGGAGCTGTTTTTT.

The V and J genes are TRBV19 and TRBJ1-2; D perhaps matches TRBD1 (5 bases). Trimming removed 2 bases at V and 3 bases at J, with 13 bases between. CDR1 and CDR2 (germline): LNHDA, SQIVND (reference sequence). The CDR3 length is 15 residues. CDR3 coding DNA: TGTGCCAGTAGTATATCAGACTCCAGGGACTATGGCTACACCTTC. Residues: CASSISDSRDYGYTF. Complete variable domain (other parts from reference TRBV19 and TRBJ1-2): DGGITQSPKYLFRKEGQNVTLSCEQNLNHDAMYWYRQDPGQGLRLIYYSQIVNDFQKGDIAEGYSVSREKKESFPLTVTSAQKNPTAFYLCASSISDSRDYGYTFGSGTRLTVV.

In this sample, this clonotype turned up many times. The gene calls are TRBV6-1 and TRBJ1-2; a possible D gene is TRBD1 (5 bases). The V end lost 6 bases, the J end lost 0 bases, and 20 bases lay between the germline ends. There are 17 residues in the CDR3. Germline V gives CDR1 MNHNS, CDR2 SASEGT. CDR3 residues: CASRKRGPQGANYGYTF. CDR3 DNA: TGTGCCAGCAGAAAGCGGGGACCTCAGGGAGCTAACTATGGCTACACCTTC.

For this clonotype: A much larger clone differs from this one at a single base, so this may be a read error. In this CDR3 the conserved last residue, phenylalanine or tryptophan, is missing, so a read error is likely. The rearrangement joins TRBV30 to TRBJ1-5, with D unclear. Germline V gene lookup returns CDR1 GTSNPN and CDR2 SVGIG (reference sequence). CDR3 length: 12 amino acids. V lost 1 base, J lost 0 bases, and 1 base lay in between. The CDR3 region is CAWSDSNQPQHS. The CDR3 DNA reads as TGTGCCTGGAGTGATAGCAATCAGCCCCAGCATTCT.

A remark on this clonotype: A single base separates this from a much larger clone, so it may be a read error. The genes are TRBV6-1 and TRBJ1-2; D ambiguous. CDR1 and CDR2 (germline): MNHNS, SASEGT. This CDR3 is built from 11 residues. The chain's CDR3 is CASSGSGGCTF. CDR3 in DNA: TGTGCCAGCAGTGGCTCAGGTGGCTGCACCTTC.

The table lists this clonotype with many counts. V gene TRBV6-1 combines with J gene TRBJ2-7, with 9 bases lining up with TRBD2. V was clipped by 1 base and J by 7 bases; unmatched bases: 5. From germline, CDR1 is MNHNS and CDR2 SASEGT. CDR3 length: 14 amino acids. In DNA form, the CDR3 reads TGTGCCAGCAGTGAAGTAGCGGGGGTAGGGGAGCAGTACTTC. Its translation is CASSEVAGVGEQYF.

Many counts were recorded for this clonotype. The genes are TRBV7-9 and TRBJ2-7; no clear D. V was clipped by 4 bases and J by 3 bases, with 10 bases between them. Germline lookup yields CDR1 SEHNR and CDR2 FQNEAQ (reference sequence). This CDR3 comprises 13 residues. CDR3 in DNA: TGTGCCAGCAGCTACTGGGGAAACTACGAGCAGTACTTC. This gives the protein CASSYWGNYEQYF.

The chain is built from TRBV5-1 and TRBJ2-5; D is uncertain. This CDR3 spans 13 amino acids. The V end was cut by 4 bases, the J end by 5 bases, with 12 bases between. Per germline, CDR1 SGHRS and CDR2 YFSETQ. CDR3 loop: CASSETYTETQYF. The CDR3 DNA sequence: TGCGCCAGCAGCGAGACTTACACCGAGACCCAGTACTTC.

This clonotype has a count of ten or more. The V and J genes are TRBV7-9 and TRBJ2-7; 8 nucleotides align to TRBD1. Per the germline V gene, CDR1 is SEHNR and CDR2 is FQNEAQ (reference sequence). This CDR3 comprises 14 residues. V shed 0 bases, J shed 6 bases, and the junction held 4 bases outside the gene matches. The CDR3 DNA reads as TGTGCCAGCAGCTTAGCCGGGACAGGCGTCGAGCAGTACTTC. Amino acid sequence: CASSLAGTGVEQYF.

This rearrangement joins TRBV7-9 to TRBJ2-1, with a possible D match to TRBD2 (5 bases). V shed 11 bases and J shed 3 bases, with 14 bases lying between them. The CDR3 runs 13 residues. The germline CDR1 and CDR2 sequences are SEHNR and FQNEAQ (reference sequence). The CDR3 DNA reads as TGTGCCTCCGGGGTGGCGGGCTACAATGAGCAGTTCTTC. Encoded protein: CASGVAGYNEQFF. The whole variable domain, remainder taken from reference TRBV7-9 and TRBJ2-1, is DTGVSQNPRHKITKRGQNVTFRCDPISEHNRLYWYRQTLGQGPEFLTYFQNEAQLEKSRLLSDRFSAERPKGSFSTLEIQRTEQGDSAMYLCASGVAGYNEQFFGPGTRLTVL.

The J gene is TRBJ2-1, the V gene TRBV20-1, with 11 bases that match TRBD1. V shed 3 bases and J 2 bases; nucleotides not matched to a gene: 6. Germline V gives CDR1 DFQATT, CDR2 SNEGSKA (reference sequence). This CDR3 region has 16 residues. DNA for the CDR3: TGCAGTGCTAGGGGACCGGGACAGGGGGCCTACAATGAGCAGTTCTTC. Its protein is CSARGPGQGAYNEQFF.

In this sample, this clonotype turned up many times. V usage is TRBV6-1 and J usage is TRBJ1-1, with D unclear. The germline V gene has CDR1 MNHNS and CDR2 SASEGT. Trimming took 5 bases from V and 0 from J, leaving 4 bases between them. CDR3 size: 12 residues. The CDR3 is CASSRLNTEAFF. DNA for the CDR3: TGTGCCAGCAGTCGACTGAACACTGAAGCTTTCTTT.